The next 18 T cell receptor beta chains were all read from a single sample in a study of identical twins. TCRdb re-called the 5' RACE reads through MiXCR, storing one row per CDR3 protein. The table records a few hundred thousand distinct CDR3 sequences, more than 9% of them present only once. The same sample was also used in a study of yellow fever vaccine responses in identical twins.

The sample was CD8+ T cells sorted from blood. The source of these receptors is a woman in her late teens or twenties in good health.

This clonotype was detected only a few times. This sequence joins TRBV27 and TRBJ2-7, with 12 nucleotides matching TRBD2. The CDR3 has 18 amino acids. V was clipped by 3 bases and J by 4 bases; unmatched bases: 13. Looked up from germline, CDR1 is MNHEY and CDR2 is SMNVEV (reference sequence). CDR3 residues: CASSFLPPTSGSGYEQYF. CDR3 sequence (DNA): TGTGCCAGCAGTTTTCTACCGCCGACTAGCGGGAGTGGGTACGAGCAGTACTTC.

DNA for the CDR3: TGTGCCAGCAGTGAAAGAGCGGGAGGGACAGATACGCAGTATTTT. Protein product: CASSERAGGTDTQYF. This chain connects TRBV2 to TRBJ2-3, with 10 bases lining up with TRBD2. The germline V gene encodes CDR1 SNHLY and CDR2 FYNNEI. This CDR3 region has 15 residues. The V and J ends lost 2 bases and 3 bases, in that order; junction bases with no gene match: 2.

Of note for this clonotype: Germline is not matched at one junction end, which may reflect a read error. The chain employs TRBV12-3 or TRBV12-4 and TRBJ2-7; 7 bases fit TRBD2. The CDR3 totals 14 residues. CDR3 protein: CASSSRGSNYDQYF. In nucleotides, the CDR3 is TGTGCCAGCAGTTCGCGCGGGAGCAACTACGATCAGTACTTC.

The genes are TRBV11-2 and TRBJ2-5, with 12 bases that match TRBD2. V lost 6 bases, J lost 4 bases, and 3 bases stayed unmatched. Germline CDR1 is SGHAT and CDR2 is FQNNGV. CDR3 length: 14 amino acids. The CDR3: CASRSSGGGETQYF. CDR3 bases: TGTGCCAGCAGATCTAGCGGGGGGGGAGAGACCCAGTACTTC.

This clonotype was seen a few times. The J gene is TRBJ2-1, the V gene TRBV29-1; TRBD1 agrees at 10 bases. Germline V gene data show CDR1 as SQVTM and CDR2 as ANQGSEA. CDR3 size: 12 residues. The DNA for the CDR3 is TGCACGGGGACAGGGGAGGACACTGAGCAGTTCTTC. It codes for CTGTGEDTEQFF.

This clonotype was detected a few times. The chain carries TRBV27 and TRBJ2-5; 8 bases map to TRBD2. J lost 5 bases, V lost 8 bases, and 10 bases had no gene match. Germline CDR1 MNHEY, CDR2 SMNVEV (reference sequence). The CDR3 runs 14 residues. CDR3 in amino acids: CASYSTAGVETQYF. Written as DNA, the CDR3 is TGTGCCAGCTACTCGACAGCGGGGGTGGAGACCCAGTACTTC.

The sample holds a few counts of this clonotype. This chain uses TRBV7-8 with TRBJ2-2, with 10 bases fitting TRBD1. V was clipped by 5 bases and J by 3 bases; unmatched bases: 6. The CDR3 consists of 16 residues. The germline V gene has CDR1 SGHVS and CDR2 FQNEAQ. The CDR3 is CASSNLDRGYTGELFF. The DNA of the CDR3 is TGTGCCAGCAGCAACCTGGACAGGGGGTACACCGGGGAGCTGTTTTTT.

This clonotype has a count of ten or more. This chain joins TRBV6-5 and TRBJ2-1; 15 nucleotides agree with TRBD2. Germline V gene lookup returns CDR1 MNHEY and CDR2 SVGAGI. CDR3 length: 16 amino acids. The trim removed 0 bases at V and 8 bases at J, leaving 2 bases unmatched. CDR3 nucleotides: TGTGCCAGCAGTTACTCAGGGACTAGCGGGAGGCATGAGCAGTTCTTC. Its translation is CASSYSGTSGRHEQFF.

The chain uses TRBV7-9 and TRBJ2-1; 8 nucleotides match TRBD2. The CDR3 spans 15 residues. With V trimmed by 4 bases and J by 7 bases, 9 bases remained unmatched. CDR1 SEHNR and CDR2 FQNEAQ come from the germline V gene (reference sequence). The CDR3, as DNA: TGTGCCAGCAGCTGGGCGGGAGGCCCACGGAATGAGCAGTTCTTC. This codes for CASSWAGGPRNEQFF.

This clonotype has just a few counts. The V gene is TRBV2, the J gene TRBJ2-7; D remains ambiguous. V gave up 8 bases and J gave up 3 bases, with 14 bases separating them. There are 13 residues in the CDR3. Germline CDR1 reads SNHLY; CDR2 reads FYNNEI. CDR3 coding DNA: TGTGCCAGCTCCCCACCCGAATTCTACGAGCAGTACGTC. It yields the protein CASSPPEFYEQYV.

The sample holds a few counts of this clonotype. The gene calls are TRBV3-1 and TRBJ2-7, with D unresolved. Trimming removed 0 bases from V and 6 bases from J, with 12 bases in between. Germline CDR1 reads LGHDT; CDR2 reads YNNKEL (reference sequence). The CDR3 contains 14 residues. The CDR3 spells CASSQDGNSREQYF. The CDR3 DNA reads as TGTGCCAGCAGCCAAGATGGGAATTCGCGCGAGCAGTACTTC.

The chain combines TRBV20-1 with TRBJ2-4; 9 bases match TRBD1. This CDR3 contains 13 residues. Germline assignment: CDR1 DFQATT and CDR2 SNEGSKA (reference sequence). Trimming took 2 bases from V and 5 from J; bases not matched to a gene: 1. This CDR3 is CSARTGGENIQYF. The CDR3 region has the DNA TGCAGTGCTAGAACAGGGGGCGAAAACATTCAGTACTTC.

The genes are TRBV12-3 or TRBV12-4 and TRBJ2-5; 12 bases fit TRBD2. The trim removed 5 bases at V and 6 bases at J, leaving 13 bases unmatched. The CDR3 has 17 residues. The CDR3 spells CASSPRDLLAGGQTQYF. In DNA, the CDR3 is TGTGCCAGCAGTCCACGGGACCTACTAGCGGGAGGTCAGACCCAGTACTTC.

The CDR3 DNA reads TGTGCCAGCAGTGACTTTGAGGGGTCGCTTGAAGCTTTCTTT. Protein: CASSDFEGSLEAFF. This chain joins TRBV6-4 and TRBJ1-1; tentatively, D is TRBD1 (5 bases). The CDR3 has 14 amino acids. Trimming pared 1 base from V and 7 bases from J, leaving 13 bases between. Per the germline V gene, CDR1 is MRHNA and CDR2 is SNTAGT.

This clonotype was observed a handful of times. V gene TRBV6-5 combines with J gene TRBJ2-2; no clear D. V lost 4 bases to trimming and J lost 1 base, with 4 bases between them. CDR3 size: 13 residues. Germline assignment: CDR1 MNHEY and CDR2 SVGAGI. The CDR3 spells CASSSRNTGELFF. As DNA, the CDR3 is TGTGCCAGCAGTTCCCGGAACACCGGGGAGCTGTTTTTT.

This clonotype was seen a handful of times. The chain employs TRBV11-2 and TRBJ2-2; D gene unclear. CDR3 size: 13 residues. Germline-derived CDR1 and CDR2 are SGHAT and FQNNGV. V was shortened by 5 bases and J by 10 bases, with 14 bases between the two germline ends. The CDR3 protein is CASSDSNRKELFF. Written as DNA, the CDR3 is TGTGCCAGCAGCGACTCTAACCGTAAGGAGCTGTTTTTT.

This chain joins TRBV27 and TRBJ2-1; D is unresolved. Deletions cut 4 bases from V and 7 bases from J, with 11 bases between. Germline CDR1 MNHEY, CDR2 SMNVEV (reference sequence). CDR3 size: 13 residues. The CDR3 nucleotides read TGTGCCAGCAGTTATATATTTACGAATGAGCAGTTCTTC. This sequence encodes CASSYIFTNEQFF.

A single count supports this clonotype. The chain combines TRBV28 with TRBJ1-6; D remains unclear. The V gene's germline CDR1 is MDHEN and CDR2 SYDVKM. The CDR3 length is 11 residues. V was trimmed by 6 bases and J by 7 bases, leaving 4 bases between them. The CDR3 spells CASRSNSPLHF. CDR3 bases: TGTGCCAGCAGATCCAATTCACCCCTCCACTTT.